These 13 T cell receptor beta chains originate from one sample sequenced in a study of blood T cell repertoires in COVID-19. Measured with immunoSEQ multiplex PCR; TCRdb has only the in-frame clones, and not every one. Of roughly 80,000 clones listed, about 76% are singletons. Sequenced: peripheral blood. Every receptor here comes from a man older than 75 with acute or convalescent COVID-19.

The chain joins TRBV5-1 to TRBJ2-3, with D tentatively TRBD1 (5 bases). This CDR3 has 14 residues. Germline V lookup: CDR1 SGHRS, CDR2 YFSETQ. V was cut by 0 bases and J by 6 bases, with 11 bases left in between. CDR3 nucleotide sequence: TGCGCCAGCAGCTTGGAACAGGAAAAGGATACGCAGTATTTT. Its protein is CASSLEQEKDTQYF.

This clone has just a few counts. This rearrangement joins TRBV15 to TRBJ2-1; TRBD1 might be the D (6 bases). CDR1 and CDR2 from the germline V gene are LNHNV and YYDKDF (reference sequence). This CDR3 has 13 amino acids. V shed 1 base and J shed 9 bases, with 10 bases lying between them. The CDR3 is CATSRVQGTEQFF. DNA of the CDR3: TGTGCCACCAGCAGAGTACAGGGAACTGAGCAGTTCTTC.

The chain's CDR3 is CASSLKGAAGNTIYF. CDR3 DNA sequence: TGTGCCAGCAGCTTAAAGGGGGCAGCTGGAAACACCATATATTTT. V gene TRBV7-2 combines with J gene TRBJ1-3; the match to TRBD1 covers 7 bases. CDR1 SGHTA and CDR2 FQGNSA come from the germline V gene. The CDR3 totals 15 residues. The ends lost 2 bases at V and 2 bases at J; junction bases unmatched: 3.

CDR3 loop: CASSLAVSGSYNEQFF. The DNA for the CDR3 is TGTGCCAGCAGCTTAGCGGTTAGCGGGAGCTACAATGAGCAGTTCTTC. The V gene is TRBV7-6, the J gene TRBJ2-1; TRBD2 matches 9 bases. V shed 0 bases and J 3 bases; nucleotides not matched to a gene: 3. Germline CDR1 reads SGHVS; CDR2 reads FNYEAQ. The CDR3 runs to 16 residues. Full variable domain (remainder filled in from reference TRBV7-6 and TRBJ2-1): GAGVSQSPRYKVTKRGQDVALRCDPISGHVSLYWYRQALGQGPEFLTYFNYEAQQDKSGLPNDRFSAERPEGSISTLTIQRTEQRDSAMYRCASSLAVSGSYNEQFFGPGTRLTVL.

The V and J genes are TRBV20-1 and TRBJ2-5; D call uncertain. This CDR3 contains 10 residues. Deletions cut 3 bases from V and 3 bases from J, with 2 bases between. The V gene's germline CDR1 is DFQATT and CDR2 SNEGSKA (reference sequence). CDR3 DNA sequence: TGCAGTGCTAGCAAAGAGACCCAGTACTTC. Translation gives CSASKETQYF.

The CDR3 DNA sequence: TGTGCCAGCAGCTTAGGACAGGGGATTTTGGAGACCCAGTACTTC. Translating it yields CASSLGQGILETQYF. The genes are TRBV7-8 and TRBJ2-5, with 8 bases identical to TRBD1. With 1 base clipped from V and 5 bases from J, the junction kept 6 bases outside the gene matches. Germline V CDR1 and CDR2: SGHVS, FQNEAQ. The CDR3 is made up of 15 amino acids. Variable domain in full (rest from reference TRBV7-8 and TRBJ2-5): GAGVSQSPRYKVAKRGQDVALRCDPISGHVSLFWYQQALGQGPEFLTYFQNEAQLDKSGLPSDRFFAERPEGSVSTLKIQRTQQEDSAVYLCASSLGQGILETQYFGPGTRLLVL.

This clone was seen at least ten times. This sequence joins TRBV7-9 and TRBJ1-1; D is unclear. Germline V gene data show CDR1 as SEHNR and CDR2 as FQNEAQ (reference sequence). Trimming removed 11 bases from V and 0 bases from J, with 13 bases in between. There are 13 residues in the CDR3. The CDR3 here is CAGEGTMNTEAFF. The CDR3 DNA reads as TGTGCCGGGGAGGGAACTATGAACACTGAAGCTTTCTTT.

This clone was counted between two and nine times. The CDR3 DNA follows: TGCGCCAGCAGCTTGGATCGACCCGGGAATTCACCCCTCCACTTT. This gives the protein CASSLDRPGNSPLHF. This sequence joins TRBV5-1 and TRBJ1-6; D is unresolved. V dropped 0 bases and J dropped 7 bases, with 11 bases sitting between them. The CDR3 covers 15 residues. Germline assignment: CDR1 SGHRS and CDR2 YFSETQ.

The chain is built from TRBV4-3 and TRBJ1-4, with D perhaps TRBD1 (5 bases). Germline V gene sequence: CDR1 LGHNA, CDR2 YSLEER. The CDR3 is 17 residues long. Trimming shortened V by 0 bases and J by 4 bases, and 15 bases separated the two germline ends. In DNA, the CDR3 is TGCGCCAGCAGCCAAGAACCCCGACAGTCGGGTAATGAAAAACTGTTTTTT. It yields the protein CASSQEPRQSGNEKLFF.

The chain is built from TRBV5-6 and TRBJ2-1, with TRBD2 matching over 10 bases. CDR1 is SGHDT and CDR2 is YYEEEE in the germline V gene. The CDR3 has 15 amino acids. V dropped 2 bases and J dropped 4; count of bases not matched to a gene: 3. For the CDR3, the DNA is TGTGCCAGCAGCTTCAAACTAGCGGGATACAATGAGCAGTTCTTC. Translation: CASSFKLAGYNEQFF. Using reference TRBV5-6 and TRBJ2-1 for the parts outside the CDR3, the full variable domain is DAGVTQSPTHLIKTRGQQVTLRCSPKSGHDTVSWYQQALGQGPQFIFQYYEEEERQRGNFPDRFSGHQFPNYSSELNVNALLLGDSALYLCASSFKLAGYNEQFFGPGTRLTVL.

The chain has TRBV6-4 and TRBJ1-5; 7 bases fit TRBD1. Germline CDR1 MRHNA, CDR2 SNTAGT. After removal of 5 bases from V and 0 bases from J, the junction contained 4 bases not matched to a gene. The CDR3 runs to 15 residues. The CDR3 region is CASSPQGNSNQPQHF. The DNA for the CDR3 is TGTGCCAGCAGTCCACAGGGGAATAGCAATCAGCCCCAGCATTTT.

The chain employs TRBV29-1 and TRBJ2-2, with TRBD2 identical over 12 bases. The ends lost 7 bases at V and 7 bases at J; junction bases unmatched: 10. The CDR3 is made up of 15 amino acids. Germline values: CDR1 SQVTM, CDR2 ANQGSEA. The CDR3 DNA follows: TGCAGCGCCCTGTCTAGCGGGAGGGCCGGCGGGGAGCTGTTTTTT. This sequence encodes CSALSSGRAGGELFF.

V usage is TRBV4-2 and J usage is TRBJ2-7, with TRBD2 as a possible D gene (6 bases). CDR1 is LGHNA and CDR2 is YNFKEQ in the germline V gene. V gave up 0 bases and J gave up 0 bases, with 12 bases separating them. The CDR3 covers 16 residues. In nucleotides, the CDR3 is TGTGCCAGCAGCCAAGAAGGGACTGTGAGCTCCTACGAGCAGTACTTC. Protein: CASSQEGTVSSYEQYF.